These T cell receptor beta chains were read from a single sample in a study of T cell repertoires in ileal Crohn's disease. The table came from immunoSEQ multiplex PCR; TCRdb's copy has only in-frame clones and leaves some out. The repertoire consists of about 12,000 clones, with approximately 78% occurring once and the leading ten covering about a tenth. Sequenced: ileal tissue. The receptor source for this set is an adult with Crohn's disease. CDR3s include the opening cysteine and the closing phenylalanine or tryptophan. The order of the fields is J gene, clone size, D gene, V gene, CDR3 DNA, CDR3 protein. D genes are given only for firm matches. For some rows the clone size is stated as once, few or many, or as a class when expanded; others skip it.

TRBJ2-5	.	.	TRBV9	TGTGCCAGCAGCGTAGAGGGGGGGGGCAGGGAGACCCAGTACTTC	CASSVEGGGRETQYF
TRBJ1-1	.	TRBD1	TRBV30	TGTGCCTGGGGGATAGGGGGCAGTTGGTACACTGAAGCTTTCTTT	CAWGIGGSWYTEAFF
TRBJ2-1	.	TRBD1	TRBV2	TGTGCCAGCAGGCGGGACAGGGTCTGGAATGAGCAGTTCTTC	CASRRDRVWNEQFF
TRBJ2-7	.	TRBD1	TRBV7-8	TGTGCCAGCAGCGTGGGACAGGGGAGGGGAGAGCAGTACTTC	CASSVGQGRGEQYF
TRBJ1-2	.	.	TRBV29-1	TGCAGCGTTGAAGAGACAGGAGGAAGAACTAACTATGGCTACACCTTC	CSVEETGGRTNYGYTF
TRBJ2-2	.	TRBD2	TRBV7-3	TGTGCCAGCGGGGGGGAACACGCGAACACCGGGGAGCTGTTTTTT	CASGGEHANTGELFF
TRBJ1-1	.	TRBD1	TRBV10-3	TGTGCCATCAGTGACCCCGGGACAGGGTGGACTGAAGCTTTCTTT	CAISDPGTGWTEAFF
TRBJ2-5	.	TRBD2	TRBV27	TGTGCCAGCAGTTCCAGACTAGCGGGGGTTGAGACCCAGTACTTC	CASSSRLAGVETQYF
TRBJ1-1	.	.	TRBV14	TGTGCCAGCAGCCAATATATTCAGGGGACTGAAGCTTTCTTT	CASSQYIQGTEAFF
TRBJ1-5	.	.	TRBV6-1	TGTGCCAGCAGCCAGGGTAATCGCAATCAGCCCCAGCATTTT	CASSQGNRNQPQHF
TRBJ2-7	.	TRBD1	TRBV9	TGTGCCAGCAGCCCAGGACAGGGCTACGAGCAGTACTTC	CASSPGQGYEQYF
TRBJ2-5	.	TRBD2	TRBV5-1	TGCGCCAGCAGCCTTCTTAGCGGGGAAGAGACCCAGTACTTC	CASSLLSGEETQYF
TRBJ1-5	.	.	TRBV5-1	TGCGCCAGCAGCTTGGGTCCTTTGGGGGGGAATCAGCCCCAGCATTTT	CASSLGPLGGNQPQHF
TRBJ1-1	.	.	TRBV5-1	TGCGCCAGCAGCCCGGGGGGGAAGGGCACCACTGAAGCTTTCTTT	CASSPGGKGTTEAFF
TRBJ1-1	few	TRBD1	TRBV18	TGTGCCAGCTCAGCGAACAGGGGGGCTGAAGCTTTCTTT	CASSANRGAEAFF
TRBJ2-5	.	.	TRBV7-2	TGTGCCAGCAGTCGCGGCGGGGAAGAGACCCAGTACTTC	CASSRGGEETQYF
TRBJ1-5	.	TRBD1	TRBV30	TGTGCCTGGAGTATGGGACAGGGGAGCAGTCAGCCCCAGCATTTT	CAWSMGQGSSQPQHF
TRBJ2-3	.	TRBD1	TRBV30	TGTGCCTGGAGTGTAAGGGGGCCGATAGATACGCAGTATTTT	CAWSVRGPIDTQYF
TRBJ1-1	few	TRBD1	TRBV29-1	TGCAGCGTTTGGTACAGGGGGTTGAACACTGAAGCTTTCTTT	CSVWYRGLNTEAFF
TRBJ2-5	.	TRBD2	TRBV18	TGTGCCAGCTCCAACCTAGCGGATTCCCAAGAGACCCAGTACTTC	CASSNLADSQETQYF
TRBJ2-7	.	TRBD1	TRBV20-1	TGCAGTGCTAGGACAGGGCCCGAGCAGTACTTC	CSARTGPEQYF
TRBJ1-5	.	.	TRBV6-1	TGTGCCAGCGGGGAGGGAATCAATCAGCCCCAGCATTTT	CASGEGINQPQHF
TRBJ1-2	few	TRBD1	TRBV27	TGTGCCAGCAGTTCGGGACAGAACTATGGCTACACCTTC	CASSSGQNYGYTF
TRBJ1-2	.	TRBD1	TRBV29-1	TGCAGCGCCCAGGTACAGGGGTCTGATGGCTACACCTTC	CSAQVQGSDGYTF
TRBJ2-3	.	TRBD2	TRBV11-3	TGTGCCAGCAGCGCGAGGACTAGCGGGACCTTCACAGATACGCAGTATTTT	CASSARTSGTFTDTQYF
TRBJ1-1	.	TRBD1	TRBV4-1	TGCGCCAGCAGCCAAGGACAGGGACCTACCACTGAAGCTTTCTTT	CASSQGQGPTTEAFF
TRBJ1-1	.	.	TRBV5-1	TGCGCCAGCAGCTTGACAGGTTTCGAGGAAGCTTTCTTT	CASSLTGFEEAFF
TRBJ1-1	once	TRBD1	TRBV5-1	TGCGCCAGCAGCGCGGGACAGGGAGACACTGAAGCTTTCTTT	CASSAGQGDTEAFF
TRBJ2-5	.	.	TRBV27	TGTGCCAGCAGTTTAACCCGAGGGCCCCAAGAGACCCAGTACTTC	CASSLTRGPQETQYF
TRBJ1-5	.	.	TRBV30	TGTGCCTGGGGGGCAGGGGCCTTGTGGCAGCCCCAGCATTTT	CAWGAGALWQPQHF
TRBJ2-1	once	.	TRBV7-3	TGTGCCAGCAGTCCGTACGGGGGTCAGCAGTTCTTC	CASSPYGGQQFF
TRBJ2-2	.	TRBD1	TRBV4-2	TGTGCCAGCAGCCCGGGGACAGCGAACACCGGGGAGCTGTTTTTT	CASSPGTANTGELFF
TRBJ2-1	.	TRBD2	TRBV11-3	TGTGCCAGCAGCTTAGATTCGGGCGGGGGGGTCGAGTTCTTC	CASSLDSGGGVEFF
TRBJ1-1	once	TRBD1	TRBV7-3	TGTGCCAGCAGCGGGGACAGGAACACTGAAGCTTTCTTT	CASSGDRNTEAFF
TRBJ2-2	once	TRBD2	TRBV28	TGTGCCAGCATTGGATCCGGGACTAGAAACACCGGGGAGCTGTTTTTT	CASIGSGTRNTGELFF
TRBJ1-3	once	.	TRBV5-1	TGCGCCAGCAGCTTGACAACAGGGAGAAACACCATATATTTT	CASSLTTGRNTIYF
TRBJ2-5	.	.	TRBV19	TGTGCCAGTAGCCGCGGGACTGGTGTTGTGGAGACCCAGTACTTC	CASSRGTGVVETQYF
TRBJ2-5	.	TRBD1	TRBV2	TGTGCCAGCAGTGAATTTTTGTATATTTCGGACAGGGGGCAAGAGACCCAGTACTTC	CASSEFLYISDRGQETQYF
TRBJ1-1	.	TRBD1	TRBV11-3	TGTGCCAGCAGCTTAGTACGACAGGGGAGAGGTGAAGCTTTCTTT	CASSLVRQGRGEAFF
TRBJ1-1	.	.	TRBV7-3	TGTGCCAGCAGCTTAAGGGCTGGCACTGAAGCTTTCTTT	CASSLRAGTEAFF
TRBJ2-5	.	.	TRBV7-9	TGTGCCTGTCCCGGGACAATTTACCAAGAGACCCAGTACTTC	CACPGTIYQETQYF
TRBJ2-3	large	.	TRBV11-3	TGTGCCAGCAGCTTAGATCGTGGCGGGACTGGTACGCAGTATTTT	CASSLDRGGTGTQYF
TRBJ1-2	.	.	TRBV21-1	TGTGCCAGCAGCACCGAGCAAGGACAGGGGCCGGCTGGCTATGGCTACACCTTC	CASSTEQGQGPAGYGYTF
TRBJ2-7	.	TRBD2	TRBV28	TGTGCCAGCATGCCCCCCCGAGCGGGGGCCCGGGACGAGCAGTACTTC	CASMPPRAGARDEQYF
TRBJ2-1	.	TRBD2	TRBV5-6	TGTGCCAGCAGCTTGGCCGGTGCGGGAGGGTACAATGAGCAGTTCTTC	CASSLAGAGGYNEQFF
TRBJ1-1	.	.	TRBV11-1	TGTGCCAGCAGCCTCCAGGGTCACACTGAAGCTTTCTTT	CASSLQGHTEAFF
TRBJ2-1	.	.	TRBV30	TGTGCCTGGAGTGTACGGGACAATGAGCAGTTCTTC	CAWSVRDNEQFF
TRBJ1-1	.	TRBD1	TRBV6-1	TGTGCCGGAGGACAGGCCATGAACACTGAAGCTTTCTTT	CAGGQAMNTEAFF
TRBJ2-7	.	.	TRBV14	TGTGCCAGCAGCCAGCAGGGGATAAGCTCCTACGAGCAGTACTTC	CASSQQGISSYEQYF
TRBJ1-1	.	.	TRBV10-3	TGTGCCATCAAAAAGGGGCTAGAAATGAACACTGAAGCTTTCTTT	CAIKKGLEMNTEAFF
TRBJ2-1	few	TRBD2	TRBV2	TGTGCCAGCAGAGTGACTAGCGGGATGTACAATGAGCAGTTCTTC	CASRVTSGMYNEQFF
TRBJ2-5	.	TRBD2	TRBV29-1	TGCAGCGTTAGCGGGAGTGATTATGAGACCCAGTACTTC	CSVSGSDYETQYF
TRBJ1-2	.	.	TRBV6-5	TGTGCCACCCAGGGGCAGTACTATGGCTACACCTTC	CATQGQYYGYTF
TRBJ2-5	.	TRBD2	TRBV7-3	TGTGCCAGCAGCTTGGTAGCGGGAGGCCAAGAGACCCAGTACTTC	CASSLVAGGQETQYF
TRBJ2-1	once	TRBD2	TRBV19	TGTGCCAGTAGTGAAATTGGGAGGGCCCAGTTCTTC	CASSEIGRAQFF
TRBJ2-2	once	.	TRBV6-5	TGTGCCAGCAGCGAGGCAGGGCGTGTGTCCGGGGAGCTGTTTTTT	CASSEAGRVSGELFF